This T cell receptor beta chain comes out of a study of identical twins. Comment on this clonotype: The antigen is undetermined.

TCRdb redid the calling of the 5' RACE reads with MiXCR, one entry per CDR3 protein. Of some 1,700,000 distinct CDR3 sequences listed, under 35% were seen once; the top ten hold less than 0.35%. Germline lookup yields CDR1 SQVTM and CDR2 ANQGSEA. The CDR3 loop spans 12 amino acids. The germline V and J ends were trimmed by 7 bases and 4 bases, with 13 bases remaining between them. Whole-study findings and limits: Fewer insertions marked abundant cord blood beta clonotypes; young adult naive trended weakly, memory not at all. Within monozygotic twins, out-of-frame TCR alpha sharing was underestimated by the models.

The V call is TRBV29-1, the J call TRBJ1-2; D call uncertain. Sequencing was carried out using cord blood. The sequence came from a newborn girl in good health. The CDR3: CSARSGVYGYTF. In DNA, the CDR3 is TGCAGCGCCCGTTCCGGGGTCTATGGCTACACCTTC.